The 4 T cell receptor beta chains given below trace back to one sample, sequenced in a study of siplizumab effects on memory and regulatory T cells. Generated by immunoSEQ multiplex PCR, the TCRdb table keeps only in-frame clones and is missing some. The profile covers 85,000 to 130,000 clones, with approximately 93% appearing a single time and roughly 0.62% taken by the ten largest. Sample: Tregs sorted from blood. The receptor set was obtained from a human donor in good health.

For the CDR3, the DNA is TGTGCCAGCAGGACAGGAATTTCGGATACGCAGTATTTT. Its translation is CASRTGISDTQYF. This rearrangement joins TRBV7-9 to TRBJ2-3; D is perhaps TRBD1 (6 bases). The CDR3 spans 13 residues. The ends were cut back, 6 bases at V and 6 bases at J, with 13 bases in the middle. Per germline, CDR1 SEHNR and CDR2 FQNEAQ (reference sequence).

The V call is TRBV5-6, the J call TRBJ2-3; 14 nucleotides align to TRBD2. V was pared by 2 bases and J by 4 bases, with 3 bases of the junction left unmatched. CDR3 size: 16 residues. Germline V lookup: CDR1 SGHDT, CDR2 YYEEEE. The CDR3: CASSLPGLAGADTQYF. Written as DNA, the CDR3 is TGTGCCAGCAGCTTACCGGGACTAGCGGGAGCAGATACGCAGTATTTT.

The gene calls are TRBV7-2 and TRBJ1-6; D not certain. CDR3 length: 15 residues. CDR1 and CDR2 from the germline V gene are SGHTA and FQGNSA. V lost 1 base to trimming and J lost 10 bases, with 14 bases between them. CDR3 sequence reads: CASSLVDGFRSPLHF. The DNA for the CDR3 is TGTGCCAGCAGCTTAGTTGATGGCTTCAGGTCACCCCTCCACTTT.

The chain couples TRBV7-9 to TRBJ2-7, with 12 nucleotides matching TRBD2. Looked up from germline, CDR1 is SEHNR and CDR2 is FQNEAQ (reference sequence). This CDR3 spans 16 amino acids. V was pared by 5 bases and J by 0 bases, with 5 bases of the junction left unmatched. CDR3: CASSDGLAGLSYEQYF. In nucleotides, the CDR3 is TGTGCCAGCAGCGACGGACTAGCGGGGCTCTCCTACGAGCAGTACTTC. Variable domain in full (rest from reference TRBV7-9 and TRBJ2-7): DTGVSQNPRHKITKRGQNVTFRCDPISEHNRLYWYRQTLGQGPEFLTYFQNEAQLEKSRLLSDRFSAERPKGSFSTLEIQRTEQGDSAMYLCASSDGLAGLSYEQYFGPGTRLTVT.